These 27 T cell receptor beta chains were all obtained from the same sample, sequenced in a study of human T cells and chemical hapten exposure. TCRdb analysed the RACE reads with MiXCR anew, one entry per CDR3 protein. The sample has about 300,000 distinct CDR3 sequences; 5.5% are singletons. The time point is: pre-sensitization, week 0. Noted treatment: therapeutic diphenylcyclopropenone sensitization with weekly scalp DPC. The material was whole blood, obtained in connection with sensitization to the hapten diphenylcyclopropenone (DPC). The receptors come from a woman aged 18-35 years with alopecia areata. Some clones in this sample may be carry-over from other donors' samples.

The chain uses TRBV6-2 or TRBV6-3 and TRBJ1-1, with D hard to call. Trimming removed 6 bases at V and 0 bases at J, with 11 bases between. CDR3 length: 14 residues. Germline V gives CDR1 MNHEY, CDR2 SVGEGT. The CDR3 is CASSSTSLNTEAFF. CDR3 coding DNA: TGTGCCAGCAGCTCGACATCCCTGAACACTGAAGCTTTCTTT.

This clonotype has at least ten counts. This chain uses TRBV4-2 with TRBJ2-4; TRBD1 matches at 7 bases. Losses at the gene ends were 1 base for V and 8 bases for J; bases not matched to a gene: 11. Germline assignment: CDR1 LGHNA and CDR2 YNFKEQ. This CDR3 is built from 16 residues. CDR3 nucleotide sequence: TGTGCCAGCAGCCAAGGGGAGACAGGGTTGAAGGACATTCAGTACTTC. It codes for CASSQGETGLKDIQYF.

This clonotype was found many times. The chain's CDR3 is CSVENAESDTQYF. The CDR3 bases are TGCAGCGTTGAAAATGCAGAGTCTGATACGCAGTATTTT. This sequence joins TRBV29-1 and TRBJ2-3; no firm D call. Germline CDR1 is SQVTM and CDR2 is ANQGSEA. Deletions cut 2 bases from V and 6 bases from J, with 12 bases between. The CDR3 contains 13 residues.

The chain uses TRBV29-1 and TRBJ2-1; perhaps TRBD1 as D (6 bases). CDR3 length: 15 amino acids. Trimming stripped 6 bases from V and 0 bases from J, with 15 bases between. Germline V gene sequence: CDR1 SQVTM, CDR2 ANQGSEA. As DNA, the CDR3 is TGCAGCGTACAGAAAACCAGGGGCTCCTACAATGAGCAGTTCTTC. This encodes CSVQKTRGSYNEQFF.

The CDR3 region has the DNA TGTGCCATCAGTGATTCGGAAGATACGCAGTATTTT. It yields the protein CAISDSEDTQYF. This sequence joins TRBV10-3 and TRBJ2-3; D gene unclear. Trimming pared 3 bases from V and 5 bases from J, leaving 6 bases between. Looked up from germline, CDR1 is ENHRY and CDR2 is SYGVKD. The CDR3 extends over 12 amino acids.

CDR3 in DNA: TGTGCCAGCAGTTACGACAGGGGCAGCAATCAGCCCCAGCATTTT. It codes for CASSYDRGSNQPQHF. The chain links TRBV6-1 to TRBJ1-5; TRBD1 matches 8 bases. The ends lost 5 bases at V and 1 base at J; junction bases unmatched: 4. Germline CDR1 MNHNS, CDR2 SASEGT. The CDR3 loop spans 15 amino acids.

The V call is TRBV5-1, the J call TRBJ1-1, with TRBD1 matching 9 bases. Germline lookup yields CDR1 SGHRS and CDR2 YFSETQ. There are 16 residues in the CDR3. V trimming: 4 bases; J trimming: 4 bases; junction bases outside the gene matches: 11. The CDR3 loop reads CASSEHDGTGSTEAFF. CDR3 sequence (DNA): TGCGCCAGCAGCGAACACGACGGGACAGGGTCCACTGAAGCTTTCTTT. Full variable domain (rest looked up from reference TRBV5-1 and TRBJ1-1): KAGVTQTPRYLIKTRGQQVTLSCSPISGHRSVSWYQQTPGQGLQFLFEYFSETQRNKGNFPGRFSGRQFSNSRSEMNVSTLELGDSALYLCASSEHDGTGSTEAFFGQGTRLTVV.

This clonotype was counted between two and nine times. The chain couples TRBV3-1 to TRBJ1-2; D gene unclear. V was trimmed by 3 bases and J by 4 bases, leaving 6 bases between them. In germline, CDR1 is LGHDT, CDR2 YNNKEL (reference sequence). The CDR3 runs 12 residues. CDR3 sequence reads: CASSQRAYGYTF. The CDR3 DNA is TGTGCCAGCAGCCAGAGAGCCTATGGCTACACCTTC.

This clonotype was picked up a small number of times. The V and J genes are TRBV4-2 and TRBJ2-7; possible D gene TRBD2, 5 bases. Trimming stripped 0 bases from V and 0 bases from J, with 9 bases between. The CDR3 consists of 15 residues. Germline assignment: CDR1 LGHNA and CDR2 YNFKEQ. The CDR3, as DNA: TGTGCCAGCAGCCAAGAAAGCGGCGGCTCCTACGAGCAGTACTTC. Translated: CASSQESGGSYEQYF.

This clonotype was counted many times. The V gene is TRBV7-2, the J gene TRBJ1-6; D may be TRBD1 (5 bases). CDR3 length: 14 amino acids. Deletions cut 5 bases from V and 6 bases from J, with 11 bases between. Germline loops: CDR1 SGHTA, CDR2 FQGNSA. The CDR3 DNA reads as TGTGCCAGCAGCCCGGGACGGATTAATTCACCCCTCCACTTT. This encodes CASSPGRINSPLHF.

This clonotype was observed many times. The V gene is TRBV15, the J gene TRBJ1-4, with D possibly TRBD1 on 6 matching bases. CDR1 and CDR2 from the germline V gene are LNHNV and YYDKDF (reference sequence). Trimming removed 1 base from V and 4 bases from J, with 10 bases in between. The CDR3 runs 15 residues. CDR3 DNA sequence: TGTGCCACCAGCAGAGTCGGACAGCTTAATGAAAAACTGTTTTTT. Translating it yields CATSRVGQLNEKLFF.

At least ten counts were recorded for this clonotype. This chain uses TRBV29-1 with TRBJ1-1; a weak D match, TRBD1 (6 bases). The V end was cut by 4 bases, the J end by 11 bases, with 11 bases between. Germline CDR1 reads SQVTM; CDR2 reads ANQGSEA. The CDR3 totals 10 residues. CDR3 nucleotides: TGCAGCGTTGTGGGGGACAAGGCTTTCTTT. Its protein is CSVVGDKAFF.

This clonotype was seen ten or more times. The V call is TRBV6-6, the J call TRBJ1-1; the D gene is possibly TRBD1 (5 bases). The CDR3 is 11 amino acids. CDR1 and CDR2 (germline): MNHNY, SVGAGI (reference sequence). Trimming removed 8 bases at V and 6 bases at J, with 10 bases between. CDR3 DNA: TGTGCCAGCGGAGCAGGGTCTGAAGCTTTCTTT. Encoded protein: CASGAGSEAFF.

This clonotype was seen more than once but under ten times. The junction does not match germline at one end; this may be a read error. The V call is TRBV7-6, the J call TRBJ2-3; a weak D match, TRBD1 (5 bases). Germline V gene data show CDR1 as SGHVS and CDR2 as FNYEAQ. The CDR3 is made up of 12 amino acids. In DNA form, the CDR3 reads TGTGCCAGCAGCTCCGGAAGGGGTACGCAGTGTTTT. This sequence encodes CASSSGRGTQCF.

This clonotype was counted ten times or more. The chain combines TRBV20-1 with TRBJ1-5, with D possibly matching TRBD1 (6 bases). This CDR3 is built from 19 residues. In germline, CDR1 is DFQATT, CDR2 SNEGSKA (reference sequence). V lost 5 bases, J lost 0 bases, and 26 bases lay in between. The CDR3 DNA is TGCAGTGCTGGGACGATACAGGGAGTTCGGGCCTATAGCAATCAGCCCCAGCATTTT. Translation gives CSAGTIQGVRAYSNQPQHF.

This clonotype has just a few counts. This rearrangement joins TRBV20-1 to TRBJ2-7; 11 bases map to TRBD2. V lost 3 bases and J lost 5; bases outside the gene matches: 6. This CDR3 contains 14 residues. Germline values: CDR1 DFQATT, CDR2 SNEGSKA (reference sequence). The CDR3, as DNA: TGCAGTGCTAGTCGACTAGCGGGGTTAGACGAGCAGTACTTC. This translates into CSASRLAGLDEQYF.

In its sample, this clonotype was seen many times. The V call is TRBV14, the J call TRBJ1-6, with D uncertain. In germline, CDR1 is SGHDN, CDR2 FVKESK. CDR3 size: 16 residues. V lost 4 bases and J lost 6, with 16 bases in between. The CDR3 nucleotides read TGTGCCAGCAGCCCCCTTATCGGGCAATTTAATTCACCCCTCCACTTT. Translated, it gives CASSPLIGQFNSPLHF.

There are a few counts of this clonotype. V and J are TRBV11-3 and TRBJ2-3; 11 bases agree with TRBD2. CDR1 and CDR2 from the germline V gene are SGHNT and YENEEA. V was pared by 4 bases and J by 2 bases, with 8 bases of the junction left unmatched. This CDR3 region has 17 residues. CDR3 bases: TGTGCCAGCAGCTCCTCTAGCGGGGGGCCGTCCACAGATACGCAGTATTTT. Translating gives CASSSSSGGPSTDTQYF.

This clonotype has a handful of counts. This CDR3 is CASSAGLGGRGELFF. As DNA, the CDR3 is TGTGCCAGCAGCGCGGGACTTGGGGGTCGCGGGGAGCTGTTTTTT. The chain recombines TRBV5-4 with TRBJ2-2; D may be TRBD2 (6 bases). Germline V gene sequence: CDR1 SGHNT, CDR2 YYREEE (reference sequence). Between the trimmed V and J ends, which lost 4 bases and 7 bases, there was a span of 17 bases. CDR3 length equals 15 residues.

This clonotype has at least ten counts. The chain employs TRBV2 and TRBJ2-7; no clear D gene. The germline gives CDR1 SNHLY, CDR2 FYNNEI. This CDR3 has 11 amino acids. The V gene lost 7 bases and the J gene lost 5 bases, with 9 bases spanning the gap. This CDR3 reads CASKSLDEQYF. Written as DNA, the CDR3 is TGTGCCAGCAAAAGCCTGGACGAGCAGTACTTC.

The chain joins TRBV12-3 or TRBV12-4 to TRBJ1-1; D is possibly TRBD1 (5 bases). Trimming stripped 3 bases from V and 1 base from J, with 9 bases between. The CDR3 length is 14 residues. The CDR3 region is CASSFMGGNTEAFF. Here the CDR3 DNA reads TGTGCCAGCAGTTTTATGGGGGGGAACACTGAAGCTTTCTTT.

The chain joins TRBV7-6 to TRBJ2-7, with D possibly matching TRBD1 (6 bases). V lost 7 bases and J 1 base, leaving 17 bases between the germline ends. CDR3 length equals 15 residues. In germline, CDR1 is SGHVS, CDR2 FNYEAQ. CDR3 region: CASTLGRGKSYEQYF. For the CDR3, the DNA is TGTGCCAGCACCCTCGGAAGGGGGAAGTCCTACGAGCAGTACTTC.

The CDR3 reads CASRGGTTDTQYF. For the CDR3, the DNA is TGTGCCAGTCGGGGGGGGACCACAGATACGCAGTATTTT. The chain links TRBV10-3 to TRBJ2-3; 8 bases match TRBD2. This CDR3 region has 13 residues. Trimming removed 10 bases from V and 2 bases from J; junction bases left unmatched: 5. The germline V gene has CDR1 ENHRY and CDR2 SYGVKD.

This chain uses TRBV6-5 with TRBJ1-6; D gene ambiguous. The V and J ends lost 0 bases and 6 bases respectively, with 15 bases between them. The CDR3 has 17 residues. Germline CDR1 MNHEY, CDR2 SVGAGI. The CDR3 nucleotides are TGTGCCAGCAGTTACTCCGTACTCGGGTCAGCTAATTCACCCCTCCACTTT. Amino acid sequence: CASSYSVLGSANSPLHF.

This clonotype was seen at least ten times. The rearrangement joins TRBV5-1 to TRBJ2-7; 10 nucleotides match TRBD1. There are 15 residues in the CDR3. Germline assignment: CDR1 SGHRS and CDR2 YFSETQ. J was trimmed by 3 bases and V by 7 bases; bases with no gene match: 10. The CDR3: CASGTNGDRGYEQYF. CDR3 DNA sequence: TGCGCCAGCGGGACCAACGGGGACAGGGGCTACGAGCAGTACTTC.

This clonotype was picked up a small number of times. The J gene is TRBJ2-3, the V gene TRBV6-6, with D possibly being TRBD1 (6 bases). This CDR3 spans 15 amino acids. Trimming cost V 6 bases and J 1 base, with 14 bases left between them. Germline loops: CDR1 MNHNY, CDR2 SVGAGI (reference sequence). CDR3 nucleotide sequence: TGTGCCAGCAGCCAAGTGGGGGCCGGCACAGATACGCAGTATTTT. This gives the protein CASSQVGAGTDTQYF.

The V and J genes are TRBV7-2 and TRBJ2-7; 7 positions agree with TRBD1. Per the germline V gene, CDR1 is SGHTA and CDR2 is FQGNSA. The CDR3 is made up of 14 amino acids. The ends lost 3 bases at V and 2 bases at J; junction bases unmatched: 4. CDR3 residues: CASSLMGQTYEQYF. The CDR3 coding sequence is TGTGCCAGCAGCTTGATGGGACAGACCTACGAGCAGTACTTC.